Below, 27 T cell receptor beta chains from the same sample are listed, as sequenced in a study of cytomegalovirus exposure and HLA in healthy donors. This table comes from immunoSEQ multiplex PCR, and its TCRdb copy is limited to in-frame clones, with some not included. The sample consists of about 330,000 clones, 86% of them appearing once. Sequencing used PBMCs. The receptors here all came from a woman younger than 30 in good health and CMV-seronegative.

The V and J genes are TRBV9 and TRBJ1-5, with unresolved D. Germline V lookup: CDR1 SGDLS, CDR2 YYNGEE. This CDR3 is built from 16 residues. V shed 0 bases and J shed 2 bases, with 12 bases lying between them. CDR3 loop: CASSVVPNGGNQPQHF. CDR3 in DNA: TGTGCCAGCAGCGTAGTACCCAACGGAGGCAATCAGCCCCAGCATTTT.

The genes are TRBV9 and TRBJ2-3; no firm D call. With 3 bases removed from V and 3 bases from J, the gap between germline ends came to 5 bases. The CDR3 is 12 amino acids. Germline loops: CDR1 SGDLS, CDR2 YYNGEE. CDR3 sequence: CASSETTDTQYF. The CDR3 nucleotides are TGTGCCAGCAGCGAAACAACAGATACGCAGTATTTT.

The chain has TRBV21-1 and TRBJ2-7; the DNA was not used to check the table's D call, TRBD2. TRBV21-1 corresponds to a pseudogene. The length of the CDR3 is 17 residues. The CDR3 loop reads CASSPRTDHVQTYEQYF. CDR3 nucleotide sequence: TGTGCCAGCAGCCCCCGGACTGACCACGTCCAGACCTACGAGCAGTACTTC.

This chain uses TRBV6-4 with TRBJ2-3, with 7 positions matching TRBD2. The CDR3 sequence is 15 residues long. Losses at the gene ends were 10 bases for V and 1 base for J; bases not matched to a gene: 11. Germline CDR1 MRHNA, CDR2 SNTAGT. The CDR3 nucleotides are TGTGCCACCCCATCTGGGGAGGGAGGCACAGATACGCAGTATTTT. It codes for CATPSGEGGTDTQYF.

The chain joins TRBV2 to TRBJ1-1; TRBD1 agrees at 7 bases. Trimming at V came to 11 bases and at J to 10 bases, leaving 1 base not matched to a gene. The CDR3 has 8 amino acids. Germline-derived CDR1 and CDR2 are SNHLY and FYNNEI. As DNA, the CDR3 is TGTGCCCCAGGGGGAGCTTTCTTT. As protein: CAPGGAFF.

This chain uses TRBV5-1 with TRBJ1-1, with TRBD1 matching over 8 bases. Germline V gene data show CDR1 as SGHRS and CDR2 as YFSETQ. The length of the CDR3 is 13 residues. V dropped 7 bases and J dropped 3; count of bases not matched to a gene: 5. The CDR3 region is CASLGQDYTEAFF. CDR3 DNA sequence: TGCGCCAGCTTGGGACAGGACTACACTGAAGCTTTCTTT.

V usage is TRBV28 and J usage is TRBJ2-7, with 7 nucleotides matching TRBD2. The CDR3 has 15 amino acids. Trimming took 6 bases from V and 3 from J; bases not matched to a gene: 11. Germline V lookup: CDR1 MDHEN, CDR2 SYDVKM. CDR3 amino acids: CASRSPSGAHYEQYF. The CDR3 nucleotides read TGTGCCAGCAGATCGCCTAGCGGAGCGCACTACGAGCAGTACTTC.

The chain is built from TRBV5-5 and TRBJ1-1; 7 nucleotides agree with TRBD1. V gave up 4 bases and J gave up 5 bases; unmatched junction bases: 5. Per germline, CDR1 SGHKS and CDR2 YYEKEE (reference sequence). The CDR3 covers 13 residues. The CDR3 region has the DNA TGTGCCAGCAGCCGACAGGGCTGGACTGAAGCTTTCTTT. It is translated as CASSRQGWTEAFF.

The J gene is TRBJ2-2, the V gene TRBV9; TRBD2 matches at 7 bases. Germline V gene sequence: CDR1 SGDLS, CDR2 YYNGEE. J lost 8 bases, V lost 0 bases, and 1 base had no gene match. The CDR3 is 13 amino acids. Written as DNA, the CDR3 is TGTGCCAGCAGCGTAGGCGGGAGAGGGGAGCTGTTTTTT. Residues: CASSVGGRGELFF.

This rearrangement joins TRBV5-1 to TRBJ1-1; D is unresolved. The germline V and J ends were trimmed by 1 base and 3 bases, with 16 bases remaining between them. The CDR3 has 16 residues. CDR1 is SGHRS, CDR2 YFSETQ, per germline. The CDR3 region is CASSLLKPSEDTEAFF. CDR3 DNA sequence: TGCGCCAGCAGCTTGCTTAAACCCAGCGAGGACACTGAAGCTTTCTTT.

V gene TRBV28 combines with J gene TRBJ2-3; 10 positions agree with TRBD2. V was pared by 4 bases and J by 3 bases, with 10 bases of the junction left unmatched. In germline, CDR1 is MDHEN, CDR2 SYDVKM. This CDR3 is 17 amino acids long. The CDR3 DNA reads TGTGCCAGCAGTTCGCCTCTAGCGGGAGTCGTTACAGATACGCAGTATTTT. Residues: CASSSPLAGVVTDTQYF.

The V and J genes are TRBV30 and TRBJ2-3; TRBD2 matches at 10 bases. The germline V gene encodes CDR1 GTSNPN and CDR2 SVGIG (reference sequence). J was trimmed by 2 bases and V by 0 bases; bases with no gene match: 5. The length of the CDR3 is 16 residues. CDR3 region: CAWSVRGTSVTDTQYF. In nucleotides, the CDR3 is TGTGCCTGGAGTGTACGGGGGACTAGCGTCACAGATACGCAGTATTTT.

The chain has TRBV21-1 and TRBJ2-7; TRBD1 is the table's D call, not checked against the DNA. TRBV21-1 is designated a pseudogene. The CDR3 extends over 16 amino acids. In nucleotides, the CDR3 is TGTGCCAGCAGCAAAGGGCCGGGACAGGGAGGCCGCGAGCAGTACTTC. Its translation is CASSKGPGQGGREQYF.

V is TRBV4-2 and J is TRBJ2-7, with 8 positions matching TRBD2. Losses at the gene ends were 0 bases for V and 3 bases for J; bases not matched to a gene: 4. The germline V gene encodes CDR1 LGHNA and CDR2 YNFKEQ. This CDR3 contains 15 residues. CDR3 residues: CASSQDSGTSYEQYF. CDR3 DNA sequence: TGTGCCAGCAGCCAAGACTCCGGGACTAGCTACGAGCAGTACTTC.

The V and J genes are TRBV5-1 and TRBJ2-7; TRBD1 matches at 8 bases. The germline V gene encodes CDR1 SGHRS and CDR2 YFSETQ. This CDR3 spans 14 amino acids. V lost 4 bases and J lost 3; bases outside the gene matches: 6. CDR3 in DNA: TGCGCCAGCAGCCCTGGACAGGGTCGCTACGAGCAGTACTTC. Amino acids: CASSPGQGRYEQYF.

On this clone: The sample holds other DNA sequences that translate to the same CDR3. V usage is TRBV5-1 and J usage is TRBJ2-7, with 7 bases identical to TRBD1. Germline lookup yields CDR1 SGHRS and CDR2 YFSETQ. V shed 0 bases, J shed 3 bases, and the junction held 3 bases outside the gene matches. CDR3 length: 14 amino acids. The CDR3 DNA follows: TGCGCCAGCAGCTTGGGAGGGGGCAGCTACGAGCAGTACTTC. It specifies CASSLGGGSYEQYF.

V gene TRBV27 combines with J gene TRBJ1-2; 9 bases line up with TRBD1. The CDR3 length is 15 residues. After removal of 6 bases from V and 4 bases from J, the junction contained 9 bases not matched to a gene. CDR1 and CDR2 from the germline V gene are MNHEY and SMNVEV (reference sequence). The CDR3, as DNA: TGTGCCAGCAGCCCTGGGACAGGGTTAATCTATGGCTACACCTTC. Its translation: CASSPGTGLIYGYTF.

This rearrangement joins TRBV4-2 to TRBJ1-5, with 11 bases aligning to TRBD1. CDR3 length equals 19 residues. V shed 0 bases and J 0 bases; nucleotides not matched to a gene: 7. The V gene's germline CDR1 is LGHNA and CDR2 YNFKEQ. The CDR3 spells CASSQEEDRGRDSNQPQHF. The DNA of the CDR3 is TGTGCCAGCAGCCAAGAAGAGGACAGGGGGCGGGATAGCAATCAGCCCCAGCATTTT.

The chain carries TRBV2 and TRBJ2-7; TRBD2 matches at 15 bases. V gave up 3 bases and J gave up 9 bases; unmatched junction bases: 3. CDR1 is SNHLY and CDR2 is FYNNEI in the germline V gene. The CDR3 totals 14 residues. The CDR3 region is CASSDGTSGRSQYF. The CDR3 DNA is TGTGCCAGCAGTGACGGGACTAGCGGGAGGTCGCAGTACTTC.

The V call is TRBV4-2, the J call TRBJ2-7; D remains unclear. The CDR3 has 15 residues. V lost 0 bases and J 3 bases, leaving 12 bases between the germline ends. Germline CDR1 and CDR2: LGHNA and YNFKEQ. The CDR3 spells CASSQDSNLDYEQYF. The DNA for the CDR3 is TGTGCCAGCAGCCAAGATTCAAATTTAGACTACGAGCAGTACTTC.

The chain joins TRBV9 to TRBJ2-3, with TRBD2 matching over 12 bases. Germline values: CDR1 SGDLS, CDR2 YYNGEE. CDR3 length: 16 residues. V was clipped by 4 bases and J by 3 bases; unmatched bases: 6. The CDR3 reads CASSIWTSGITDTQYF. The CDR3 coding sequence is TGTGCCAGCAGCATCTGGACTAGCGGGATAACAGATACGCAGTATTTT.

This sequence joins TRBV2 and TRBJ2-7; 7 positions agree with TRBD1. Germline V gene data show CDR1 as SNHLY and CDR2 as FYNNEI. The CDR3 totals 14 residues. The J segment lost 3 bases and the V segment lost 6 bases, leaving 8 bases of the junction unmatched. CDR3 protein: CASRETGVGYEQYF. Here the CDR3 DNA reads TGTGCCAGCAGAGAAACAGGGGTCGGCTACGAGCAGTACTTC.

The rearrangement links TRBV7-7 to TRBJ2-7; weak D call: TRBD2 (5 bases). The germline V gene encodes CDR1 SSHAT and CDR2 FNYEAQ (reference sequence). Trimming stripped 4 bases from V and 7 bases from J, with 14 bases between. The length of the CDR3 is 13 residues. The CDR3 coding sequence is TGTGCCAGCAGCTGGACTGAAACCGGGGAGCAGTACTTC. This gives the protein CASSWTETGEQYF.

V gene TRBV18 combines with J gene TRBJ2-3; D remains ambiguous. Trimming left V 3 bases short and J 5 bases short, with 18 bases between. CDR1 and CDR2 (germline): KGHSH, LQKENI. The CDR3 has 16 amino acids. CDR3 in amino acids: CASSPQGLPGGDTQYF. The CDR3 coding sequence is TGTGCCAGCTCACCCCAAGGCCTTCCCGGCGGAGATACGCAGTATTTT.

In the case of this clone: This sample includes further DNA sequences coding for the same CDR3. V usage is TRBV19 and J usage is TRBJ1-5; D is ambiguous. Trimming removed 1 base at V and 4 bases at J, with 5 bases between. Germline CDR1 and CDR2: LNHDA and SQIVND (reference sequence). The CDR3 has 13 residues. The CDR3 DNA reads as TGTGCCAGTAGTATAGCCGGGAATCAGCCCCAGCATTTT. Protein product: CASSIAGNQPQHF.

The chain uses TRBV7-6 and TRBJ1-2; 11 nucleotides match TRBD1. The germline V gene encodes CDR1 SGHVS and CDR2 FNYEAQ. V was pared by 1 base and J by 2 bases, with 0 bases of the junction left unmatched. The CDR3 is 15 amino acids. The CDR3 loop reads CASSLGDRGNYGYTF. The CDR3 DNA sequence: TGTGCCAGCAGCTTAGGGGACAGGGGGAACTATGGCTACACCTTC.

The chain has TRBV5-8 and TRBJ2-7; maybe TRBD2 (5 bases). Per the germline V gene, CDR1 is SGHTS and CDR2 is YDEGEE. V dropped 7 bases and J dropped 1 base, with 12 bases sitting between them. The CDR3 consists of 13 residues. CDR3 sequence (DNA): TGTGCCAGCGGCCTGGGAGTTTCCTACGAGCAGTACTTC. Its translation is CASGLGVSYEQYF.